Here is one T cell receptor beta chain with its context. The protocol was immunoSEQ multiplex PCR, while the TCRdb copy is restricted to in-frame clones and leaves out a portion. The sample has approximately 170,000 clones; roughly 86% are singletons. The sample originates from a study of blood T cell repertoires in COVID-19. Study details: Nucleic acid was either cDNA or gDNA, and it came from T cells, B-cell-depleted T cells, or PBMCs.

The sequencing sample was made of peripheral blood. The source is a woman older than 75 in a cohort sampled during active or convalescent COVID-19.

The CDR3 nucleotides read TGTGCCAGCAGTGGGGGGTTTCAGCCCCAGCATTTT. It yields the protein CASSGGFQPQHF. The chain recombines TRBV6-2 or TRBV6-3 with TRBJ1-5; TRBD1 is a possible D gene (5 bases). V lost 5 bases and J lost 6, with 8 bases in between. CDR1 MNHEY and CDR2 SVGEGT come from the germline V gene. CDR3 length: 12 amino acids.